This T cell receptor (beta chain) was sequenced for a study of blood T cell repertoires in COVID-19. Study summary: Spain, Italy and the United States supplied samples that represented acute and convalescent COVID-19.

The authors' processing: How many nucleated cells were present was estimated from reference gene primer amplification. Produced via immunoSEQ multiplex PCR; TCRdb's table is partial and in-frame only. That table is the source of V, J and clone size, and D and trimming were worked out from the DNA. The sample yields 300,000 to 400,000 clones, approximately 86% seen once. Recruits, aged roughly 18 to 95 years, lived in 24 US areas. Membership in each cohort depended on participant-reported clinical history. V shed 1 base, J shed 5 bases, and the junction held 10 bases outside the gene matches. Germline loops: CDR1 MNHEY, CDR2 SVGEGT. There are 16 residues in the CDR3.

The sequencing sample was made of PBMCs or T cells enriched from blood (not recorded which). This chain connects TRBV6-2 or TRBV6-3 to TRBJ2-5; 7 nucleotides match TRBD2. The origin of this receptor is a middle-aged woman with acute COVID-19. CDR3 DNA sequence: TGTGCCAGCAGTTACTTTCTCGCGGGAGATGCGGAGACCCAGTACTTC. Amino acids: CASSYFLAGDAETQYF.